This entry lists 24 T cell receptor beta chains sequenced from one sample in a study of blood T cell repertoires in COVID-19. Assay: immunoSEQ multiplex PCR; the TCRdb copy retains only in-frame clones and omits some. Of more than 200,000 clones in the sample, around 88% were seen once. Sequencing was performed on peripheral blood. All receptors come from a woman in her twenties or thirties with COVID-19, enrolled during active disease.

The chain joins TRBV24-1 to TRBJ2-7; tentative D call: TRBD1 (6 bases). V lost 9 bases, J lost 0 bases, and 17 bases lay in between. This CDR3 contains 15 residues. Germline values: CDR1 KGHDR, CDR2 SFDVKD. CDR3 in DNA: TGTGCCACCCCGGGTGGGGGCCGGTTCTCCTACGAGCAGTACTTC. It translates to CATPGGGRFSYEQYF.

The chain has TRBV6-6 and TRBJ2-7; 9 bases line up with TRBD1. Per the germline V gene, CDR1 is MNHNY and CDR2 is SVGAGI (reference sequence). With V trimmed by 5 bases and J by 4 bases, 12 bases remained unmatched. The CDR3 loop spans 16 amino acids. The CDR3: CASSTHPYRGLYEQYV. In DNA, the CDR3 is TGTGCCAGCAGTACACACCCTTACAGGGGGCTTTACGAGCAGTACGTC.

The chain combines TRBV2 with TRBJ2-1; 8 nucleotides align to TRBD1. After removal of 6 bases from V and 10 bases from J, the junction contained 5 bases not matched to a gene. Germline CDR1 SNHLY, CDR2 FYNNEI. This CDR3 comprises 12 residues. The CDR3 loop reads CASSWTGKEQFF. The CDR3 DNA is TGTGCCAGCAGCTGGACAGGGAAGGAGCAGTTCTTC.

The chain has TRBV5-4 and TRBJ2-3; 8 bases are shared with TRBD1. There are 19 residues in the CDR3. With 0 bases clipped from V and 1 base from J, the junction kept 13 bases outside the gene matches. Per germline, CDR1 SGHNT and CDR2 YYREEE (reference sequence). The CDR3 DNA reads TGTGCCAGCAGCTTGGAGGTACAGGGGGACCTGATACGCACAGATACGCAGTATTTT. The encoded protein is CASSLEVQGDLIRTDTQYF.

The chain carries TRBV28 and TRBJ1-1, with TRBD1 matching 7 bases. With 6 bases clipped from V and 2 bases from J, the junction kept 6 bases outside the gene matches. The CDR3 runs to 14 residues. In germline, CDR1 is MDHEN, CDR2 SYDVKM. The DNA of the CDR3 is TGTGCCAGCAGCATCGACAGGGTTAACACTGAAGCTTTCTTT. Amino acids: CASSIDRVNTEAFF.

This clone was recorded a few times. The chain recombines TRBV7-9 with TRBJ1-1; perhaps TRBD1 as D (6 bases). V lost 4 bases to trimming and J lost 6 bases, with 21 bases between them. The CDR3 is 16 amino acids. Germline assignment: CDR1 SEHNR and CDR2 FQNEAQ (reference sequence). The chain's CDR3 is CASSSFSPGGAPEAFF. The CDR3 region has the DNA TGTGCCAGCAGCTCATTTAGCCCGGGGGGGGCCCCTGAAGCTTTCTTT.

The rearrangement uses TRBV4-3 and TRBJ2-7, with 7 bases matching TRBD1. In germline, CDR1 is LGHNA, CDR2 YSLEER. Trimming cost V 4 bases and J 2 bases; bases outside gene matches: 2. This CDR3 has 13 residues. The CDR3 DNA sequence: TGCGCCAGCAGCCGGGACAGACCCTACGAGCAGTACTTC. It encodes CASSRDRPYEQYF.

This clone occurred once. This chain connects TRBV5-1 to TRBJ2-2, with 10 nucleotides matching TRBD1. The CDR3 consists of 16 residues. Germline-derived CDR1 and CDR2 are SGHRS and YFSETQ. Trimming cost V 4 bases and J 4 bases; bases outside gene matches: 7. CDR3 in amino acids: CASSPPGQGSTGELFF. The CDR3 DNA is TGCGCCAGCAGCCCTCCGGGACAGGGGTCCACCGGGGAGCTGTTTTTT.

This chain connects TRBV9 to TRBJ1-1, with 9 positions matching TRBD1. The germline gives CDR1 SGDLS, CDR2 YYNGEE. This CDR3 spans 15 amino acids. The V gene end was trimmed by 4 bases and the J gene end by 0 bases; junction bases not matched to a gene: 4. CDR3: CASSPRTGVNTEAFF. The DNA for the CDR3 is TGTGCCAGCAGCCCACGGACAGGGGTGAACACTGAAGCTTTCTTT.

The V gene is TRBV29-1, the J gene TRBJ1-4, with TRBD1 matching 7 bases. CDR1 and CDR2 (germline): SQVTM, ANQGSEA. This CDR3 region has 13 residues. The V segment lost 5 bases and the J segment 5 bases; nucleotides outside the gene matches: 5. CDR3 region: CSVQGGLNEKLFF. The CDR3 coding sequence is TGCAGCGTTCAGGGGGGATTAAATGAAAAACTGTTTTTT.

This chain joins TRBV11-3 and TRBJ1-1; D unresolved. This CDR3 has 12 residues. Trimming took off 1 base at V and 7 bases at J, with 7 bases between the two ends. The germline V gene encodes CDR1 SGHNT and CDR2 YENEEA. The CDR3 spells CASSLGGFEAFF. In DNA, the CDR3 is TGTGCCAGCAGCTTAGGAGGGTTTGAAGCTTTCTTT.

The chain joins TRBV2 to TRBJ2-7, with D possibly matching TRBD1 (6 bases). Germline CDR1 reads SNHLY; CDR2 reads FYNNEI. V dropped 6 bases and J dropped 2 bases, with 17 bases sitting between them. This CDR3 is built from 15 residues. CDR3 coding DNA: TGTGCCAGCAGCCCCTGGGACAAGGCGGCCTACGAGCAGTACTTC. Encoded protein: CASSPWDKAAYEQYF. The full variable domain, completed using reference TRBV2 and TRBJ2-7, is EPEVTQTPSHQVTQMGQEVILRCVPISNHLYFYWYRQILGQKVEFLVSFYNNEISEKSEIFDDQFSVERPDGSNFTLKIRSTKLEDSAMYFCASSPWDKAAYEQYFGPGTRLTVT.

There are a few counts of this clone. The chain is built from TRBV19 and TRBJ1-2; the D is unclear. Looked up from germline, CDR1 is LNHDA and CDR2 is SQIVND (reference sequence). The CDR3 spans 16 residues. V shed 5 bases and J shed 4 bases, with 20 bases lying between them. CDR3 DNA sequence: TGTGCCAGTAGTCCTATACGAGGGAGAGAGTTCTATGGCTACACCTTC. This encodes CASSPIRGREFYGYTF. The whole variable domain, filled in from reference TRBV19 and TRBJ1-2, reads DGGITQSPKYLFRKEGQNVTLSCEQNLNHDAMYWYRQDPGQGLRLIYYSQIVNDFQKGDIAEGYSVSREKKESFPLTVTSAQKNPTAFYLCASSPIRGREFYGYTFGSGTRLTVV.

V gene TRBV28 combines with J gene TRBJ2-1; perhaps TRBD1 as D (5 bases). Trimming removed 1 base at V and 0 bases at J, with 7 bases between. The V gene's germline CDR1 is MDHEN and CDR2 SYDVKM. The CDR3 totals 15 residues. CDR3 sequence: CASSLSQGSYNEQFF. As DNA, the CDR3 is TGTGCCAGCAGTTTATCGCAGGGCTCCTACAATGAGCAGTTCTTC.

The CDR3 loop is CASSLWVGATNEKLFF. The CDR3 DNA reads TGTGCCAGCAGCTTGTGGGTTGGAGCAACTAATGAAAAACTGTTTTTT. The J gene is TRBJ1-4, the V gene TRBV5-5; D unclear. Germline assignment: CDR1 SGHKS and CDR2 YYEKEE (reference sequence). The CDR3 is 16 residues long. Trimming took 1 base from V and 0 from J, leaving 10 bases between them.

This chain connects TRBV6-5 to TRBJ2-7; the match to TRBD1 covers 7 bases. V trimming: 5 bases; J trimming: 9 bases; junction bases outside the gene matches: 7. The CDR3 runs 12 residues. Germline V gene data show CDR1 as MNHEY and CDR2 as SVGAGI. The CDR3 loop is CASSRTGAGQYF. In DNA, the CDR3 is TGTGCCAGCAGTCGGACAGGCGCCGGGCAGTACTTC.

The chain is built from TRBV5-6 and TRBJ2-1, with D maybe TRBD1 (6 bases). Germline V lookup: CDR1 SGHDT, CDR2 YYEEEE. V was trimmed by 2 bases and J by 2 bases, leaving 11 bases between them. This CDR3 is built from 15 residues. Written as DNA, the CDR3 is TGTGCCAGCAGCTTTTGGACAGTTGCCTACAATGAGCAGTTCTTC. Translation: CASSFWTVAYNEQFF.

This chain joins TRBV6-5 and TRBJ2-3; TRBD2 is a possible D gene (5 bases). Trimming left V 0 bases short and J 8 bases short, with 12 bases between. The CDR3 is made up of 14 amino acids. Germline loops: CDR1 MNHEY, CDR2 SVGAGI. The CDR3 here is CASSYSNAAGTQYF. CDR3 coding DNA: TGTGCCAGCAGTTACTCGAATGCCGCGGGTACGCAGTATTTT.

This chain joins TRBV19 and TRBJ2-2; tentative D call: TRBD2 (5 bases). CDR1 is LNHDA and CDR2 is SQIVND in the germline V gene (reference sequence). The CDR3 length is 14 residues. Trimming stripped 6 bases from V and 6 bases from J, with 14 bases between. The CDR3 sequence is CASSWTGEAGELFF. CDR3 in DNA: TGTGCCAGTAGCTGGACTGGCGAGGCCGGGGAGCTGTTTTTT. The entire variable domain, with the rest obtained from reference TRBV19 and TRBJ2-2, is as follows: DGGITQSPKYLFRKEGQNVTLSCEQNLNHDAMYWYRQDPGQGLRLIYYSQIVNDFQKGDIAEGYSVSREKKESFPLTVTSAQKNPTAFYLCASSWTGEAGELFFGEGSRLTVL.

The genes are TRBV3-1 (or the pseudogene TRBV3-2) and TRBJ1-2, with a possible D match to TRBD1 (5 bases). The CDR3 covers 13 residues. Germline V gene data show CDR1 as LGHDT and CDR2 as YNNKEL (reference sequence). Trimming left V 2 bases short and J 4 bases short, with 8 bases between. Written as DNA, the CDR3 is TGTGCCAGCAGCCAACAGGGTTTCTATGGCTACACCTTC. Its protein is CASSQQGFYGYTF.

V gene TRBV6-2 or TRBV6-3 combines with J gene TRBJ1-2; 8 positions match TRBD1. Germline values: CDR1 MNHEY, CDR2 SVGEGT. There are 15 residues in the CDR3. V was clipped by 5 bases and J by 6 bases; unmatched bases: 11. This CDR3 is CASSPRTGWRHGYTF. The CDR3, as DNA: TGTGCCAGCAGTCCGAGGACAGGGTGGAGGCATGGCTACACCTTC.

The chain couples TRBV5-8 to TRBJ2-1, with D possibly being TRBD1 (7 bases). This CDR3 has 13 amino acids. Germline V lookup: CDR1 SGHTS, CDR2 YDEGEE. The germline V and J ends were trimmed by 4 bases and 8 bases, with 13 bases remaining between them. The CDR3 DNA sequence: TGTGCCAGCAGCGCGGGACAGCTCTATGAGCAGTTCTTC. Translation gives CASSAGQLYEQFF. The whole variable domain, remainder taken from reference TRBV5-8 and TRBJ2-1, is EAGVTQSPTHLIKTRGQQATLRCSPISGHTSVYWYQQALGLGLQFLLWYDEGEERNRGNFPPRFSGRQFPNYSSELNVNALELEDSALYLCASSAGQLYEQFFGPGTRLTVL.

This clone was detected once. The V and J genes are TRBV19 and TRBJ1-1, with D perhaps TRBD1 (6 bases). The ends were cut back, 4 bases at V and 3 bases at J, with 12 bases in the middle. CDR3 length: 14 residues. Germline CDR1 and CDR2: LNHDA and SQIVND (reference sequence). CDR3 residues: CASSTYRAHTEAFF. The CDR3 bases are TGTGCCAGTAGTACCTACAGGGCGCACACTGAAGCTTTCTTT.

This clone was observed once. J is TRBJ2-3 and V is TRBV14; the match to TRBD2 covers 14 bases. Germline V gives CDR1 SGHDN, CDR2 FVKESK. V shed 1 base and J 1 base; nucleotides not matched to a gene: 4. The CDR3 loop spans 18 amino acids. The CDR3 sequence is CASSQGLAGGRGTDTQYF. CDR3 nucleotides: TGTGCCAGCAGCCAAGGACTAGCGGGGGGGCGTGGCACAGATACGCAGTATTTT.